This entry lists 18 T cell receptor beta chains sequenced from one sample in a study of blood T cells in healthy people across ages. The second PCR ran roughly 7 to 12 cycles with a sample-barcoded 5' primer and J-beta primers. One entry per CDR3 protein results from TCRdb running MiXCR on the 5' RACE reads. This sample carries about 780,000 distinct CDR3 sequences, around 45% of them seen once, and the ten largest clones take over 15%. Material for sequencing was blood. The receptor source for this set is a man at least 80 years old in good health.

The CDR3 region is CSVEDPILVRETQYF. CDR3 in DNA: TGCAGCGTTGAAGATCCCATCCTCGTACGCGAGACCCAGTACTTC. The V gene is TRBV29-1, the J gene TRBJ2-7; D uncertain. Near its end, the DNA agrees better with TRBJ2-5, so the J call may be wrong. This CDR3 is built from 15 residues. CDR1 is SQVTM and CDR2 is ANQGSEA in the germline V gene.

The chain recombines TRBV7-9 with TRBJ1-2, with 8 bases lining up with TRBD1. This CDR3 comprises 12 residues. V gave up 5 bases and J gave up 7 bases; unmatched junction bases: 3. Germline V CDR1 and CDR2: SEHNR, FQNEAQ (reference sequence). CDR3 sequence: CASSITGGGYTF. Written as DNA, the CDR3 is TGTGCCAGCAGCATAACAGGGGGTGGCTACACCTTC.

The table lists this clonotype with a few counts. The chain carries TRBV7-8 and TRBJ2-7; D is unresolved. CDR1 and CDR2 from the germline V gene are SGHVS and FQNEAQ. Trimming shortened V by 3 bases and J by 3 bases, and 12 bases separated the two germline ends. This CDR3 has 14 residues. The CDR3 is CASSLGPPVYEQYF. CDR3 DNA sequence: TGTGCCAGCAGCTTGGGTCCTCCAGTCTACGAGCAGTACTTC.

The V call is TRBV7-9, the J call TRBJ2-5, with D perhaps TRBD2 (5 bases). The closer fit of TRBJ2-7 to the DNA end suggests the J call may be wrong. This CDR3 is built from 17 residues. From germline, CDR1 is SEHNR and CDR2 FQNEAQ (reference sequence). In DNA form, the CDR3 reads TGTGCCAGCAGCTCTATCCCCTCGAGGACTGGGTTCGGCGAGCAGTACTTC. It translates to CASSSIPSRTGFGEQYF.

DNA of the CDR3: TGTGCCAGCAGCCAGGACAAAATGAGCACTGAAGCTTTCTTT. Amino acid sequence: CASSQDKMSTEAFF. The chain couples TRBV7-3 to TRBJ1-1, with a weak D call TRBD1 (5 bases). V dropped 5 bases and J dropped 4 bases, with 14 bases sitting between them. The CDR3 has 14 residues. The germline gives CDR1 SGHTA, CDR2 FQGTGA.

This clonotype was observed once. V usage is TRBV29-1 and J usage is TRBJ2-3; unclear D gene. The CDR3 is 14 residues long. Trimming took off 3 bases at V and 0 bases at J, with 10 bases between the two ends. Germline V gives CDR1 SQVTM, CDR2 ANQGSEA. The CDR3 coding sequence is TGCAGCGTTGACCTAGGCTCTAGCACAGATACGCAGTATTTT. Protein sequence: CSVDLGSSTDTQYF.

The chain couples TRBV5-1 to TRBJ2-5; TRBD1 agrees at 8 bases. The CDR3 contains 15 residues. Germline V gene lookup returns CDR1 SGHRS and CDR2 YFSETQ. Unmatched junction bases numbered 18, after V lost 6 bases and J lost 11 bases. As DNA, the CDR3 is TGCGCCAGCATGGGGGAGAGGGACAGGTACGAGGAGCAGTACTTC. This translates into CASMGERDRYEEQYF. Drawing the rest from reference TRBV5-1 and TRBJ2-5, the complete variable domain is KAGVTQTPRYLIKTRGQQVTLSCSPISGHRSVSWYQQTPGQGLQFLFEYFSETQRNKGNFPGRFSGRQFSNSRSEMNVSTLELGDSALYLCASMGERDRYEEQYFGPGTRLLVL.

The genes are TRBV29-1 and TRBJ2-7, with a weak D call TRBD2 (6 bases). Trimming removed 7 bases at V and 2 bases at J, with 15 bases between. The CDR3 has 13 amino acids. Germline CDR1 is SQVTM and CDR2 is ANQGSEA. As DNA, the CDR3 is TGCAGCGCCGGGGGTAGCGGACCCTACGAGCAGTACTTC. Translation gives CSAGGSGPYEQYF.

This clonotype was detected only a few times. This chain connects TRBV15 to TRBJ1-2; no firm D call. There are 13 residues in the CDR3. Germline V gene lookup returns CDR1 LNHNV and CDR2 YYDKDF (reference sequence). V dropped 0 bases and J dropped 7 bases, with 9 bases sitting between them. The CDR3 region is CATSRDWNSGYTF. The CDR3 DNA sequence: TGTGCCACCAGCAGAGATTGGAATTCTGGCTACACCTTC.

The CDR3, as DNA: TGCAGTGCTACCCCGATGGACAGGCCAATATCACCCCTCCACTTT. It translates to CSATPMDRPISPLHF. The rearrangement links TRBV20-1 to TRBJ1-6; 7 bases agree with TRBD1. From germline, CDR1 is DFQATT and CDR2 SNEGSKA (reference sequence). Losses at the gene ends were 4 bases for V and 10 bases for J; bases not matched to a gene: 13. The CDR3 length is 15 residues.

V usage is TRBV20-1 and J usage is TRBJ2-4; a weak D match, TRBD1 (6 bases). V was pared by 6 bases and J by 13 bases, with 22 bases between. There are 13 residues in the CDR3. Germline V gives CDR1 DFQATT, CDR2 SNEGSKA (reference sequence). The CDR3 DNA follows: TGCAGTGCCTCAAAGAGGAGGACAGCAGAGCAGTACTTC. This codes for CSASKRRTAEQYF.

This clonotype occurred many times. The genes are TRBV2 and TRBJ1-2; 9 nucleotides align to TRBD1. CDR3 length: 13 amino acids. Germline V gives CDR1 SNHLY, CDR2 FYNNEI. The junction had 3 bases not matched to a gene; V was cut back by 2 bases and J by 8 bases. CDR3 in DNA: TGTGCCAGCAGTGAAATGGGACAGGGAGGCTACACCTTC. It encodes CASSEMGQGGYTF.

The sample holds a few counts of this clonotype. The rearrangement uses TRBV24-1 and TRBJ2-1; 8 positions match TRBD2. The CDR3 extends over 14 amino acids. With 9 bases clipped from V and 7 bases from J, the junction kept 10 bases outside the gene matches. Germline CDR1 KGHDR, CDR2 SFDVKD. The CDR3 bases are TGTGCCACCTGCCGAGCGGGAGTAGGGAATGAGCAGTTCTTC. This translates into CATCRAGVGNEQFF.

The genes are TRBV28 and TRBJ1-5, with D perhaps TRBD1 (5 bases). There are 15 residues in the CDR3. V was cut by 4 bases and J by 0 bases, with 10 bases left in between. Germline assignment: CDR1 MDHEN and CDR2 SYDVKM. CDR3 in amino acids: CASSSTAYSNQPQHF. The CDR3 DNA is TGTGCCAGCAGTTCGACAGCGTATAGCAATCAGCCCCAGCATTTT.

This sequence joins TRBV14 and TRBJ2-6, with D unresolved. Trimming shortened V by 6 bases and J by 5 bases, and 11 bases separated the two germline ends. CDR1 is SGHDN, CDR2 FVKESK, per germline. The CDR3 contains 14 residues. The CDR3 protein is CASSQQQRANVLTF. CDR3 DNA: TGTGCCAGCAGTCAACAACAAAGGGCCAACGTCCTGACTTTC.

This sequence joins TRBV20-1 and TRBJ2-1; TRBD2 aligns across 11 bases. Germline CDR1 and CDR2: DFQATT and SNEGSKA (reference sequence). The CDR3 covers 15 residues. J lost 9 bases, V lost 0 bases, and 7 bases had no gene match. The CDR3 nucleotides read TGCAGTGCTAGAGAACTAGCGGGGGCCCTTGGTGAGCAGTTCTTC. Its protein is CSARELAGALGEQFF.

V is TRBV7-2 and J is TRBJ2-7; 11 bases map to TRBD2. The CDR3 covers 15 residues. V lost 5 bases and J lost 2; bases outside the gene matches: 5. Germline CDR1 SGHTA, CDR2 FQGNSA. The CDR3 here is CASSTRLAGPYEQYF. The CDR3 DNA reads TGTGCCAGCAGCACACGACTAGCGGGACCCTACGAGCAGTACTTC.

V gene TRBV6-5 combines with J gene TRBJ2-1, with TRBD2 identical over 9 bases. CDR1 is MNHEY, CDR2 SVGAGI, per germline. The ends lost 9 bases at V and 2 bases at J; junction bases unmatched: 11. The CDR3 consists of 16 residues. The CDR3 nucleotides read TGTGCCAGATGGGGGGGCGGGAGGGTAACCTACAATGAGCAGTTCTTC. This translates into CARWGGGRVTYNEQFF.